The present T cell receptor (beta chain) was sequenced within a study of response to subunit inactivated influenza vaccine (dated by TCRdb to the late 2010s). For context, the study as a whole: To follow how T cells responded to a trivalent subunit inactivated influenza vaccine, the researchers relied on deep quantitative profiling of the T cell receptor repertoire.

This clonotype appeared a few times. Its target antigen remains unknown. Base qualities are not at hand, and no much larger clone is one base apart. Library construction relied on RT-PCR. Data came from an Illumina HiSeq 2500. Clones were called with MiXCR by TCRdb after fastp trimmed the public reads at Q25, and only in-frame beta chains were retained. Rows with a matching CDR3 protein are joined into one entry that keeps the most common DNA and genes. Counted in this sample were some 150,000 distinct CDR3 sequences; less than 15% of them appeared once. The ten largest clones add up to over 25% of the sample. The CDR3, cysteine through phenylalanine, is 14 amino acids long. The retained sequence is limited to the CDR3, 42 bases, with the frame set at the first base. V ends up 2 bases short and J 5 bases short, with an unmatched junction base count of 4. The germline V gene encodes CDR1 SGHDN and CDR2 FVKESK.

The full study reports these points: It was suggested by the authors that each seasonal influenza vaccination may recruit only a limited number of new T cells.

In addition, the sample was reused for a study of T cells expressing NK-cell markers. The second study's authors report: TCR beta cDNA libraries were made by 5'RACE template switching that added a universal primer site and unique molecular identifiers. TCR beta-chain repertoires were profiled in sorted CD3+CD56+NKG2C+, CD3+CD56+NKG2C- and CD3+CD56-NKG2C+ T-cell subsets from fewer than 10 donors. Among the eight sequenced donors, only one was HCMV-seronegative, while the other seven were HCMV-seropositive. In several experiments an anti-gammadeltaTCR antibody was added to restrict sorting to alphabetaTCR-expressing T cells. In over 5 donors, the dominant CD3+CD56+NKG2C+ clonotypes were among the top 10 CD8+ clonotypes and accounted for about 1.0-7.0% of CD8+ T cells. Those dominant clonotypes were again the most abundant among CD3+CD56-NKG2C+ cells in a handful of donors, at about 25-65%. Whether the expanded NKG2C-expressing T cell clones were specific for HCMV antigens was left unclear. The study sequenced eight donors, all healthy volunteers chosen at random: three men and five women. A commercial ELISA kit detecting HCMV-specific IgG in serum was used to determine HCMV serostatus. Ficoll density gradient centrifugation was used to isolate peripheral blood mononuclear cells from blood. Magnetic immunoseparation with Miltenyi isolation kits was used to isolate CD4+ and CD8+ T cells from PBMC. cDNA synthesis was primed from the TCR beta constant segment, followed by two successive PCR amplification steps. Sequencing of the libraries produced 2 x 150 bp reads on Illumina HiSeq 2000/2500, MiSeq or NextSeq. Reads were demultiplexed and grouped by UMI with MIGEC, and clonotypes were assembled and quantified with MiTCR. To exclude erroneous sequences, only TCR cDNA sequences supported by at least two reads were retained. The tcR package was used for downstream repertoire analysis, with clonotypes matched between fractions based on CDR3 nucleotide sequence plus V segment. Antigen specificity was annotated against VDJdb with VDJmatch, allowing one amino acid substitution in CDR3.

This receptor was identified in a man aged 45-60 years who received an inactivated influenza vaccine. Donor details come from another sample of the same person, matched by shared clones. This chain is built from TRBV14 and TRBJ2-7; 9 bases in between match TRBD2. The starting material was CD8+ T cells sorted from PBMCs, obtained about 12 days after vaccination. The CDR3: CASSQLAGRNEQYF. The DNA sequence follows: TGTGCCAGCAGCCAACTAGCGGGGAGGAACGAGCAGTACTTC.